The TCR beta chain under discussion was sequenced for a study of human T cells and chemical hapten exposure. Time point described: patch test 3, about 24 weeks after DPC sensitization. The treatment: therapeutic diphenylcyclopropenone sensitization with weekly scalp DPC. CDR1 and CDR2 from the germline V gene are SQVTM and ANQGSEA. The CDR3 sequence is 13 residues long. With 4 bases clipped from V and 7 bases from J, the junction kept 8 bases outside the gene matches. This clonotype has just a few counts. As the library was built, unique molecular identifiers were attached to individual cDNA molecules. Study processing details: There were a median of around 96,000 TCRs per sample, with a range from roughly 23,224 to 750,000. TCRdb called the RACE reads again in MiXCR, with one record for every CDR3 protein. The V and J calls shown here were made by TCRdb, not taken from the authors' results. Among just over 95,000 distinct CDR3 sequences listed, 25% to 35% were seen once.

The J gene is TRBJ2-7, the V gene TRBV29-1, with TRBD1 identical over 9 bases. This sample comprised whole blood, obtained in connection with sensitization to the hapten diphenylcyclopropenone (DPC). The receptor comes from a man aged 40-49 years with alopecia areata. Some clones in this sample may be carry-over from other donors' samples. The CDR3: CSVVTGGTGEQYF. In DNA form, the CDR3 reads TGCAGCGTTGTGACAGGGGGAACCGGTGAGCAGTACTTC.